These 20 T cell receptor beta chains originate from one sample sequenced in a study of regulatory T cells in long-lasting Graves disease. Time point noted: persistent/refractory GD, antithyroid drugs over 5 years with positive TRAb. Preparation of the TCR library used RNA extracted from PBMCs. Both iRepertoire HTBI primers and Arm-PCR of CDR3 regions were used to build the TCR beta libraries. TCRdb fed the multiplex PCR reads into MiXCR, producing one record per CDR3 protein. The data hold 350,000 to 450,000 distinct CDR3 sequences, with around 20% observed a single time. The sample in question was peripheral blood mononuclear cells (PBMCs), obtained when the disease was refractory, from a patient treated with antithyroid drugs. Receptors originate from a female donor with Graves disease.

This clonotype was counted many times. The chain employs TRBV3-1 and TRBJ1-6; D may be TRBD1 (5 bases). The germline V gene encodes CDR1 LGHDT and CDR2 YNNKEL (reference sequence). The CDR3 consists of 15 residues. V was shortened by 4 bases and J by 11 bases, with 18 bases between the two germline ends. The CDR3 region has the DNA TGTGCCAGCAGCCCCGGCGACAGTTGGAATACACCCCTCCACTTT. Translated: CASSPGDSWNTPLHF.

This clonotype was counted ten times or more. A far larger clone is off by one base, so a read error is likely. The chain is built from TRBV27 and TRBJ2-5; perhaps TRBD1 as D (6 bases). V dropped 6 bases and J dropped 2 bases, with 16 bases sitting between them. The CDR3 has 15 residues. Germline-derived CDR1 and CDR2 are MNHEY and SMNVEV (reference sequence). In nucleotides, the CDR3 is TGTGCCAGCAGCCCCAATCCGGGACAACAAGAGACCCAGTACTTC. Protein product: CASSPNPGQQETQYF.

The J gene is TRBJ2-1, the V gene TRBV6-2 or TRBV6-3; D gene ambiguous. Looked up from germline, CDR1 is MNHEY and CDR2 is SVGEGT. This CDR3 contains 14 residues. The ends were cut back, 2 bases at V and 0 bases at J, with 5 bases in the middle. The CDR3 reads CASSYDGSYNEQFF. The CDR3 bases are TGTGCCAGCAGTTACGATGGCTCCTACAATGAGCAGTTCTTC.

This clonotype was observed many times. The rearrangement links TRBV15 to TRBJ2-1; tentative D call: TRBD2 (5 bases). The CDR3 has 13 amino acids. Trimming shortened V by 1 base and J by 4 bases, and 5 bases separated the two germline ends. Per the germline V gene, CDR1 is LNHNV and CDR2 is YYDKDF (reference sequence). CDR3: CATSRAGYNEQFF. The CDR3 DNA reads as TGTGCCACCAGCAGAGCGGGATACAATGAGCAGTTCTTC. The entire variable domain, with the rest obtained from reference TRBV15 and TRBJ2-1, is as follows: DAMVIQNPRYQVTQFGKPVTLSCSQTLNHNVMYWYQQKSSQAPKLLFHYYDKDFNNEADTPDNFQSRRPNTSFCFLDIRSPGLGDTAMYLCATSRAGYNEQFFGPGTRLTVL.

The chain recombines TRBV7-2 with TRBJ1-2; D is uncertain. The CDR3 contains 14 residues. Per the germline V gene, CDR1 is SGHTA and CDR2 is FQGNSA. V was cut by 2 bases and J by 1 base, with 8 bases left in between. The CDR3 spells CASSLTPFNYGYTF. In DNA, the CDR3 is TGTGCCAGCAGCTTAACCCCGTTTAACTATGGCTACACCTTC. Using reference TRBV7-2 and TRBJ1-2 for the parts outside the CDR3, the full variable domain is GAGVSQSPSNKVTEKGKDVELRCDPISGHTALYWYRQSLGQGLEFLIYFQGNSAPDKSGLPSDRFSAERTGGSVSTLTIQRTQQEDSAVYLCASSLTPFNYGYTFGSGTRLTVV.

In the case of this clonotype: This may stem from a read error, because a much larger clone lies one nucleotide away. J is TRBJ2-5 and V is TRBV6-1; D not resolved. The V gene's germline CDR1 is MNHNS and CDR2 SASEGT. This CDR3 is built from 16 residues. V dropped 6 bases and J dropped 0 bases, with 17 bases sitting between them. CDR3 nucleotide sequence: TGTGCCAGCAGAGAACTAACTGGACGGTACCAAGAGACCCAGTACTTC. Translating it yields CASRELTGRYQETQYF.

For the CDR3, the DNA is TGTGCCAGCAGTTCGTCTAGTAGAGGGGGCGGCGATACGCAGTATTTT. Amino acids: CASSSSSRGGGDTQYF. This rearrangement joins TRBV28 to TRBJ2-3; 7 nucleotides match TRBD1. The CDR3 runs 16 residues. Germline trimming cut 4 bases from V and 6 bases from J; bases unmatched to any gene: 13. Germline V gives CDR1 MDHEN, CDR2 SYDVKM.

This clonotype was picked up many times. V and J are TRBV6-2 or TRBV6-3 and TRBJ2-6; D is unclear. The CDR3 is 17 residues long. Germline CDR1 reads MNHEY; CDR2 reads SVGEGT. V shed 4 bases and J shed 0 bases, with 13 bases lying between them. CDR3 bases: TGTGCCAGCAGTTTGAGTTTAGGGAACTCTGGGGCCAACGTCCTGACTTTC. This codes for CASSLSLGNSGANVLTF.

This clonotype was counted ten times or more. The J gene is TRBJ2-5, the V gene TRBV19, with D maybe TRBD1 (6 bases). Trimming removed 6 bases from V and 1 base from J, with 12 bases in between. The CDR3 sequence is 14 residues long. Germline CDR1 reads LNHDA; CDR2 reads SQIVND (reference sequence). The CDR3 nucleotides read TGTGCCAGTAGCCCTCTGGACAGCCAAGAGACCCAGTACTTC. It encodes CASSPLDSQETQYF.

This clonotype has a count of ten or more. The V and J genes are TRBV10-3 and TRBJ1-2; D is perhaps TRBD1 (6 bases). The CDR3 totals 14 residues. Trimming removed 8 bases at V and 2 bases at J, with 15 bases between. Germline loops: CDR1 ENHRY, CDR2 SYGVKD. CDR3 sequence reads: CAIAAAGANYGYTF. In nucleotides, the CDR3 is TGTGCCATCGCTGCGGCGGGGGCCAACTATGGCTACACCTTC.

This clonotype was counted a few times. The V gene is TRBV15, the J gene TRBJ1-4, with D unclear. The V and J ends lost 3 bases and 7 bases respectively, with 15 bases between them. The CDR3 covers 15 residues. CDR1 is LNHNV and CDR2 is YYDKDF in the germline V gene (reference sequence). In DNA, the CDR3 is TGTGCCACCAGCAGCTTTACAAACCTCGGTGAAAAACTGTTTTTT. Its protein is CATSSFTNLGEKLFF.

This clonotype showed up just a few times. CDR3 loop: CASSEKTSVLFNYEQYF. CDR3 DNA: TGTGCCAGCAGTGAAAAGACTAGCGTCTTGTTCAACTACGAGCAGTACTTC. The chain recombines TRBV6-1 with TRBJ2-7, with TRBD2 matching over 8 bases. Trimming took 2 bases from V and 3 from J; bases not matched to a gene: 12. This CDR3 has 17 residues. Looked up from germline, CDR1 is MNHNS and CDR2 is SASEGT.

This clonotype occurred once. A clone one base away is much larger, so this may be a read error. This chain links TRBV6-1 with TRBJ1-4; 7 nucleotides match TRBD1. This CDR3 has 14 residues. Germline loops: CDR1 MNHNS, CDR2 SASEGT. V shed 8 bases and J 7 bases; nucleotides not matched to a gene: 10. CDR3: CASRDPGQREKLFF. CDR3 DNA sequence: TGTGCCAGCCGCGATCCGGGACAGCGTGAAAAACTGTTTTTT.

This clonotype was counted a single time. The rearrangement uses TRBV5-1 and TRBJ2-5; the match to TRBD2 covers 10 bases. Unmatched junction bases numbered 16, after V lost 3 bases and J lost 5 bases. Germline V lookup: CDR1 SGHRS, CDR2 YFSETQ. This CDR3 is 18 amino acids long. The CDR3 DNA reads TGCGCCAGCAGCTCCCCGGGACTAGCGCTTGATTCAGTGGAGACCCAGTACTTC. It translates to CASSSPGLALDSVETQYF.

This clonotype was counted only a few times. The chain carries TRBV27 and TRBJ1-2; tentatively, D is TRBD1 (6 bases). There are 13 residues in the CDR3. Trimming stripped 7 bases from V and 1 base from J, with 10 bases between. Germline V gene sequence: CDR1 MNHEY, CDR2 SMNVEV (reference sequence). The CDR3, as DNA: TGTGCCAGCACAAAGGGGGATAACTATGGCTACACCTTC. This sequence encodes CASTKGDNYGYTF.

This clonotype has ten or more counts. This chain uses TRBV28 with TRBJ2-7; 12 positions match TRBD2. The trim removed 7 bases at V and 3 bases at J, leaving 4 bases unmatched. CDR3 length: 14 residues. Germline CDR1 MDHEN, CDR2 SYDVKM. CDR3 sequence reads: CASTLAGGDYEQYF. For the CDR3, the DNA is TGTGCCAGCACCCTAGCGGGAGGGGACTACGAGCAGTACTTC.

The CDR3 is CATIGSAYEQYF. CDR3 DNA sequence: TGTGCCACCATTGGATCCGCCTACGAGCAGTACTTC. The V call is TRBV2, the J call TRBJ2-7; the D is unclear. Germline CDR1 SNHLY, CDR2 FYNNEI. The length of the CDR3 is 12 residues. Trimming removed 10 bases at V and 2 bases at J, with 12 bases between. Full variable domain (remainder filled in from reference TRBV2 and TRBJ2-7): EPEVTQTPSHQVTQMGQEVILRCVPISNHLYFYWYRQILGQKVEFLVSFYNNEISEKSEIFDDQFSVERPDGSNFTLKIRSTKLEDSAMYFCATIGSAYEQYFGPGTRLTVT.

This clonotype was counted many times. This sequence joins TRBV29-1 and TRBJ1-2; D not certain. Germline V gives CDR1 SQVTM, CDR2 ANQGSEA. This CDR3 has 12 amino acids. Trimming removed 4 bases at V and 5 bases at J, with 11 bases between. The CDR3: CSVVAGVYGYTF. The CDR3 DNA reads TGCAGCGTTGTTGCAGGCGTATATGGCTACACCTTC.

In this sample, this clonotype turned up many times. The V call is TRBV28, the J call TRBJ1-1, with D hard to call. V was trimmed by 4 bases and J by 7 bases, leaving 7 bases between them. CDR1 and CDR2 (germline): MDHEN, SYDVKM. The CDR3 contains 11 residues. The CDR3 reads CASSSWGEAFF. In DNA, the CDR3 is TGTGCCAGCAGTTCGTGGGGTGAAGCTTTCTTT.

This clonotype has a count of ten or more. The V and J genes are TRBV27 and TRBJ2-7, with 7 bases fitting TRBD1. Germline CDR1 reads MNHEY; CDR2 reads SMNVEV (reference sequence). The CDR3 length is 16 residues. V shed 3 bases and J 2 bases; nucleotides not matched to a gene: 10. The CDR3 coding sequence is TGTGCCAGCAGTTTGGGGACGGGACAGTCTCCCTACGAGCAGTACTTC. Its translation is CASSLGTGQSPYEQYF.